This T cell receptor beta chain was found in a study of CD8 T cells in ankylosing spondylitis listed by TCRdb under 2017. Regarding the study in general: To find TCR variants linked to disease, the study profiled T cell receptor beta repertoires in ankylosing spondylitis patients and healthy donors. Samples of peripheral blood were taken, and for ankylosing spondylitis patients, synovial fluid was collected as well. The full study cohort was made up of 25 to 30 ankylosing spondylitis patients and roughly 98 healthy donors. Results and caveats for the whole study, not just this receptor: The disease-linked clones had a CD8+ phenotype and were found at relatively low frequencies in peripheral blood. According to the report, matched synovial fluid samples from ankylosing spondylitis patients were significantly enriched for the disease-linked clones. A TCR beta motif made up of several highly homologous amino acid variants appeared to be characteristic of blood from ankylosing spondylitis patients. Some of the motif variants had been reported before in the synovial fluid and blood of reactive arthritis patients, a finding that suggests common disease-initiation mechanisms.

On this clonotype: It lacks a known antigen. No much larger clonotype is one base removed from it; base qualities were not supplied.

CDR1 and CDR2 were assigned from the germline V gene as SGHTA and FQGNSA. V is pared back by 4 bases and J by 9 bases, with 19 bases lying between the germline termini. The CDR3 holds 14 amino acids from the cysteine to the phenylalanine. The read is trimmed to its CDR3 DNA, 42 bases read in frame from base 1. The instrument given in TCRdb is Illumina HiSeq 2500. TCR beta libraries were prepared by quantitative 5'-RACE with molecular barcodes. Concerning the study's data processing: To identify disease-linked TCR variants, a new computational method was used, one built on a probabilistic model of VDJ rearrangement. TCRdb trimmed public reads at Q25 via fastp, called clones via MiXCR and kept in-frame beta chains. When rows share a CDR3 protein, they turn into one entry using the most common DNA and genes. The V and J calls reflect TCRdb's pipeline rather than the authors' work. The sample table records around 320,000 distinct CDR3 sequences; around 21% of these occur just once. The ten largest make up 3.5% of the sample.

Sequencing was performed on blood, either unsorted or a sorted T cell fraction (not recorded which). This receptor was obtained from a female donor with ankylosing spondylitis or in good health (not recorded which). The V and J genes are TRBV7-2 and TRBJ2-7; possibly the D gene is TRBD2, per 5 matching bases. CDR3 reads: CASSSSGSPTGQYF. At the DNA level, the sequence is TGTGCCAGCAGCTCCAGCGGATCTCCTACGGGGCAGTACTTC.